This T cell receptor (beta chain) was recorded in a study of cytotoxic CD8 clonotypes in ibrutinib-treated CLL. Points from the study as a whole: Public clonotypes, rarely seen, contracted or held steady on treatment. Investigators sampled sustained-remission and progressing patients at differing times.

Worth noting for this clone: Its antigen is undetermined.

The V and J ends lost 5 bases and 2 bases, in that order; junction bases with no gene match: 4. The CDR3 is 14 amino acids. From germline, CDR1 is GTSNPN and CDR2 SVGIG (reference sequence). The table came from immunoSEQ multiplex PCR; TCRdb's copy has only in-frame clones and leaves some out. The sample includes some 300,000 clones, about 77% seen only once; the top ten take about 6.3%. The TCR was taken from a human donor with chronic lymphocytic leukemia. The sequencing here drew on PBMCs, taken before ibrutinib treatment. The chain couples TRBV30 to TRBJ2-2; 8 bases align to TRBD1. The CDR3 coding sequence is TGTGCCTGGGGACAGGGTGTAAACACCGGGGAGCTGTTTTTT. Amino acid sequence: CAWGQGVNTGELFF.